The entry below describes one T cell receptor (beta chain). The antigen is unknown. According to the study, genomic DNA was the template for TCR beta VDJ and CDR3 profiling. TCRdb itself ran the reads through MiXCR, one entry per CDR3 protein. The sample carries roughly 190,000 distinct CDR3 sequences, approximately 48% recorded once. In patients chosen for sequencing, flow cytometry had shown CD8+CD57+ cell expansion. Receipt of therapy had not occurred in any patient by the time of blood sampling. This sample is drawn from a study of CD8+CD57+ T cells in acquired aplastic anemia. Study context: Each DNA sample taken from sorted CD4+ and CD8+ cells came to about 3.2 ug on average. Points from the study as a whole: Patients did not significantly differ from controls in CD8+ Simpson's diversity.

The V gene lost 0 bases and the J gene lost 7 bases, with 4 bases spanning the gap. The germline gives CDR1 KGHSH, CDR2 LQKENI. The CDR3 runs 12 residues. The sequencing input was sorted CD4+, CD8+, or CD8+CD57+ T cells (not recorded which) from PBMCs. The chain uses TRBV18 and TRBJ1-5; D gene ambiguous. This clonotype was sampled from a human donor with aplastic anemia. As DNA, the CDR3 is TGTGCCAGCTCACCACCGGGGCAGCCCCAGCATTTT. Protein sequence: CASSPPGQPQHF.